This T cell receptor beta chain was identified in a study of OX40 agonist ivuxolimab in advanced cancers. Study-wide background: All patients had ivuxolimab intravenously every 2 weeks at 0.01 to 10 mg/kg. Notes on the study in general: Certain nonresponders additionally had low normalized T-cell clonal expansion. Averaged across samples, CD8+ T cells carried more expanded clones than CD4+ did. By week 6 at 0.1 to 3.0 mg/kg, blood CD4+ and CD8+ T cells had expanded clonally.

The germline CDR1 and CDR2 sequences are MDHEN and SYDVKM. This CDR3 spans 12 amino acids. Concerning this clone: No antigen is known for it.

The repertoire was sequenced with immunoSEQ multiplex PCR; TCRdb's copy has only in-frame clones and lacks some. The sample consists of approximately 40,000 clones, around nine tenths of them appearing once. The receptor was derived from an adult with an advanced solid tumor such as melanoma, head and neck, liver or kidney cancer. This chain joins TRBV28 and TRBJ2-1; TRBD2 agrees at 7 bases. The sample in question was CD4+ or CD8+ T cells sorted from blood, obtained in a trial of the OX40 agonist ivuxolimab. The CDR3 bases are TGTTCTGGCGGGAGCGCCTACAATGAGCAGTTCTTC. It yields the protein CSGGSAYNEQFF.